The 17 T cell receptor beta chains given below trace back to one sample, sequenced in a study of blood T cell repertoires in COVID-19. Repertoires were generated with immunoSEQ multiplex PCR, while TCRdb's copy carries only in-frame clones and drops some. The table includes more than 200,000 clones, around nine tenths detected once. Sequencing input: PBMCs or T cells enriched from blood (not recorded which). The source is a woman between 18 and 30 years old who had recovered from COVID-19.

The J gene is TRBJ1-3, the V gene TRBV11-2; maybe TRBD1 (5 bases). The germline gives CDR1 SGHAT, CDR2 FQNNGV. Trimming took off 6 bases at V and 3 bases at J, with 12 bases between the two ends. This CDR3 has 14 residues. The CDR3 coding sequence is TGTGCCAGCAGTATCGGGGGGAGTGGAAACACCATATATTTT. Amino acid sequence: CASSIGGSGNTIYF.

The rearrangement uses TRBV5-8 and TRBJ2-5; D might be TRBD2 (5 bases). The CDR3 spans 15 residues. In germline, CDR1 is SGHTS, CDR2 YDEGEE. V shed 1 base and J shed 5 bases, with 15 bases lying between them. The CDR3 DNA sequence: TGTGCCAGCAGCTTGTGGGGTTTGGGCGGGGAGACCCAGTACTTC. Its protein product is CASSLWGLGGETQYF.

The chain combines TRBV12-3 or TRBV12-4 with TRBJ1-3; D is unclear. This CDR3 spans 13 amino acids. Deletions cut 10 bases from V and 0 bases from J, with 10 bases between. CDR3 residues: CATQAVSGNTIYF. CDR3 DNA sequence: TGTGCCACCCAGGCAGTCTCTGGAAACACCATATATTTT.

The J gene is TRBJ1-1, the V gene TRBV4-1; no definite D call. The CDR3 consists of 15 residues. V lost 3 bases, J lost 0 bases, and 11 bases lay in between. CDR1 is MGHRA, CDR2 YSYEKL, per germline. Here the CDR3 reads CASSQMEGLNTEAFF. In nucleotides, the CDR3 is TGCGCCAGCAGCCAGATGGAGGGTTTGAACACTGAAGCTTTCTTT.

The CDR3 DNA sequence: TGTGCCAGTAGCCAAGGACTAGCGTCAAACGACGAGCAGTACTTC. Its protein product is CASSQGLASNDEQYF. The V call is TRBV19, the J call TRBJ2-7, with 9 bases aligning to TRBD2. The length of the CDR3 is 15 residues. Germline V gives CDR1 LNHDA, CDR2 SQIVND (reference sequence). Trimming removed 6 bases from V and 5 bases from J; junction bases left unmatched: 11.

The gene calls are TRBV5-8 and TRBJ1-2; D unresolved. Per the germline V gene, CDR1 is SGHTS and CDR2 is YDEGEE. The V gene lost 1 base and the J gene lost 7 bases, with 11 bases spanning the gap. There are 13 residues in the CDR3. CDR3: CASSLRPPGGYTF. The CDR3 nucleotides read TGTGCCAGCAGCTTGCGCCCGCCGGGTGGCTACACCTTC.

The rearrangement joins TRBV4-2 to TRBJ2-5; 7 positions agree with TRBD2. V dropped 4 bases and J dropped 0; count of bases not matched to a gene: 5. Germline V gene data show CDR1 as LGHNA and CDR2 as YNFKEQ. The CDR3 has 15 residues. Written as DNA, the CDR3 is TGTGCCAGCAGCCCTGGGGGGGAGCACCAAGAGACCCAGTACTTC. This sequence encodes CASSPGGEHQETQYF.

The chain links TRBV25-1 to TRBJ2-7, with TRBD1 matching over 9 bases. The CDR3 contains 17 residues. The germline V gene has CDR1 MGHDK and CDR2 SYGVNS. Unmatched junction bases numbered 12, after V lost 3 bases and J lost 3 bases. The CDR3 spells CASSDTPGQGIGYEQYF. The CDR3 nucleotides read TGTGCCAGCAGTGACACCCCCGGACAGGGGATAGGCTACGAGCAGTACTTC.

The chain joins TRBV9 to TRBJ2-3; tentative D call: TRBD2 (5 bases). V was trimmed by 0 bases and J by 4 bases, leaving 9 bases between them. Germline V gene lookup returns CDR1 SGDLS and CDR2 YYNGEE. The CDR3 is made up of 14 amino acids. CDR3 in DNA: TGTGCCAGCAGCGTAGTCGGGGTACCAGATACGCAGTATTTT. This gives the protein CASSVVGVPDTQYF.

V usage is TRBV6-1 and J usage is TRBJ1-1; D remains unclear. The germline V gene has CDR1 MNHNS and CDR2 SASEGT. Trimming cost V 2 bases and J 4 bases, with 8 bases left between them. CDR3 length: 13 amino acids. The DNA of the CDR3 is TGTGCCAGCAGTGAAAGGCCGGGCACTGAAGCTTTCTTT. Translated: CASSERPGTEAFF.

The chain is built from TRBV14 and TRBJ1-1, with D perhaps matching TRBD1 (5 bases). This CDR3 spans 14 amino acids. The V gene's germline CDR1 is SGHDN and CDR2 FVKESK. V dropped 6 bases and J dropped 5 bases, with 16 bases sitting between them. CDR3 protein: CASSLTRGLTEAFF. In DNA, the CDR3 is TGTGCCAGCAGTCTGACGCGGGGGTTGACTGAAGCTTTCTTT.

V gene TRBV5-5 combines with J gene TRBJ2-1, with 11 bases identical to TRBD2. CDR3 size: 15 residues. J was trimmed by 8 bases and V by 2 bases; bases with no gene match: 6. Germline-derived CDR1 and CDR2 are SGHKS and YYEKEE (reference sequence). The CDR3 here is CASSFTSGRRDEQFF. In DNA, the CDR3 is TGTGCCAGCAGCTTCACTAGCGGGAGAAGGGATGAGCAGTTCTTC.

This chain uses TRBV5-1 with TRBJ2-2, with D possibly being TRBD2 (6 bases). The CDR3 is 15 residues long. Trimming pared 3 bases from V and 6 bases from J, leaving 15 bases between. Germline-derived CDR1 and CDR2 are SGHRS and YFSETQ. CDR3 loop: CASSWGVAYPGELFF. In DNA form, the CDR3 reads TGCGCCAGCAGCTGGGGGGTAGCGTACCCCGGGGAGCTGTTTTTT. The full variable domain, in which reference TRBV5-1 and TRBJ2-2 provide the parts outside the CDR3, is KAGVTQTPRYLIKTRGQQVTLSCSPISGHRSVSWYQQTPGQGLQFLFEYFSETQRNKGNFPGRFSGRQFSNSRSEMNVSTLELGDSALYLCASSWGVAYPGELFFGEGSRLTVL.

This sequence joins TRBV4-1 and TRBJ1-6; a weak D match, TRBD1 (6 bases). CDR1 and CDR2 (germline): MGHRA, YSYEKL. The CDR3 consists of 15 residues. Between the trimmed V and J ends, which lost 8 bases and 7 bases, there was a span of 18 bases. This CDR3 is CASAAGVISNSPLHF. CDR3 sequence (DNA): TGCGCCAGCGCGGCAGGGGTGATCTCGAATTCACCCCTCCACTTT.

The V gene is TRBV9, the J gene TRBJ2-3, with no clear D. Germline CDR1 SGDLS, CDR2 YYNGEE. The CDR3 consists of 18 residues. Trimming shortened V by 1 base and J by 1 base, and 19 bases separated the two germline ends. In nucleotides, the CDR3 is TGTGCCAGCAGCGTACGGGTTTGGCGCAAATGCGGCACAGATACGCAGTATTTT. This sequence encodes CASSVRVWRKCGTDTQYF.

This chain connects TRBV19 to TRBJ1-1; no reliable D call. The CDR3 is 13 residues long. V was clipped by 5 bases and J by 3 bases, with 10 bases between them. Per the germline V gene, CDR1 is LNHDA and CDR2 is SQIVND (reference sequence). CDR3 in DNA: TGTGCCAGTAGTTTGTACATATACACTGAAGCTTTCTTT. Residues: CASSLYIYTEAFF.

This chain connects TRBV12-3 or TRBV12-4 to TRBJ1-1; no definite D call. The CDR3 length is 12 residues. With 2 bases removed from V and 4 bases from J, the gap between germline ends came to 5 bases. CDR3 in amino acids: CASSLLATEAFF. The CDR3 DNA is TGTGCCAGCAGTTTATTGGCCACTGAAGCTTTCTTT.